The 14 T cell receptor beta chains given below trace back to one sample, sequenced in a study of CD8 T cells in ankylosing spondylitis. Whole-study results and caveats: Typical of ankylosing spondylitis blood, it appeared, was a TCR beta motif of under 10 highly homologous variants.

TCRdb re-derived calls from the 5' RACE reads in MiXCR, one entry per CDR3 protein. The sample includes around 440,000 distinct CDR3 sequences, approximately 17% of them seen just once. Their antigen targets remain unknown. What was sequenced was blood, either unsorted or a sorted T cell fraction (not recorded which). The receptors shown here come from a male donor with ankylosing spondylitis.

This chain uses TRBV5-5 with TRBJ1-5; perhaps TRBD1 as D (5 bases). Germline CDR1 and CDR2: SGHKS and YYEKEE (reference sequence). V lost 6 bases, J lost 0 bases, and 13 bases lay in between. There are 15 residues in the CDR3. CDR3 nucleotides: TGTGCCAGCACGCAGGGAGGGGTTAGCAATCAGCCCCAGCATTTT. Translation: CASTQGGVSNQPQHF.

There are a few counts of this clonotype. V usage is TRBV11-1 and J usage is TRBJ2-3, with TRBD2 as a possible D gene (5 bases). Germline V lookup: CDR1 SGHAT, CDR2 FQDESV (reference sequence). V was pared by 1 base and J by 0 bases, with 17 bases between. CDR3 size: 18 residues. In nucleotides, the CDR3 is TGTGCCAGCAGCTTAGATACATTCGGGGTAGACAGCACAGATACGCAGTATTTT. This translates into CASSLDTFGVDSTDTQYF.

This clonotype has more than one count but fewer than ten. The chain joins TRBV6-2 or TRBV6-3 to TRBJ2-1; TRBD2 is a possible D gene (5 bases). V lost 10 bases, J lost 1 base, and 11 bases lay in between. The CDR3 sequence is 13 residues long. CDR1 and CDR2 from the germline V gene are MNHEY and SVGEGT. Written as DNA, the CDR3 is TGTGCCACCAAAGCGGATTCCTACAATGAGCAGTTCTTC. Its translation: CATKADSYNEQFF.

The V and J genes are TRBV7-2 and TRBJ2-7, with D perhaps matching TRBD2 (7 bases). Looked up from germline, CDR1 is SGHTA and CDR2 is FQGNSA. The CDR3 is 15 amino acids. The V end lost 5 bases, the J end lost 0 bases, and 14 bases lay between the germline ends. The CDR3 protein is CASSPRGADSYEQYF. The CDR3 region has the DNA TGTGCCAGCAGCCCTCGGGGGGCGGACTCCTACGAGCAGTACTTC. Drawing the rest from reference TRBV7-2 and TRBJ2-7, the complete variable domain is GAGVSQSPSNKVTEKGKDVELRCDPISGHTALYWYRQSLGQGLEFLIYFQGNSAPDKSGLPSDRFSAERTGGSVSTLTIQRTQQEDSAVYLCASSPRGADSYEQYFGPGTRLTVT.

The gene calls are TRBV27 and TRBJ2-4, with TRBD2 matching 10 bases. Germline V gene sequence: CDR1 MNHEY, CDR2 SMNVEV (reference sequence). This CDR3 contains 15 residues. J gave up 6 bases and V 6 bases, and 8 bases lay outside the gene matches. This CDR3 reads CASRAGGPSGNIQYF. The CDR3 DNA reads TGTGCCAGCAGAGCGGGAGGGCCCTCGGGAAACATTCAGTACTTC.

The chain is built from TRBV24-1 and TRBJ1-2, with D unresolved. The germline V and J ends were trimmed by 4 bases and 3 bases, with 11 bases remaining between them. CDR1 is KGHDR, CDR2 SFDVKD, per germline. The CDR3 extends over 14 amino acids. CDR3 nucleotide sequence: TGTGCCACCAGTGACCCCCAATCCGACTATGGCTACACCTTC. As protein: CATSDPQSDYGYTF.

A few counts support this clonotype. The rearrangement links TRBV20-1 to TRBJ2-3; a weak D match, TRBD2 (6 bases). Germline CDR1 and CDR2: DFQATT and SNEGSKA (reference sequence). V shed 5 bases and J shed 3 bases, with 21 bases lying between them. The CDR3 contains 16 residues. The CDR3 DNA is TGCAGTGCTCTCACCGGCCTGGCGGAGGGAACAGATACGCAGTATTTT. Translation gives CSALTGLAEGTDTQYF.

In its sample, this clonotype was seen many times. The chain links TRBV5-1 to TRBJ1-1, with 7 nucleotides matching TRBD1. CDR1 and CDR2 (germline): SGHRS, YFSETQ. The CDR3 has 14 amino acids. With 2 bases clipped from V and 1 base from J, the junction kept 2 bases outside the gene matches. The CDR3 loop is CASSLRQGNTEAFF. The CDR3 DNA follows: TGCGCCAGCAGCTTAAGACAGGGGAACACTGAAGCTTTCTTT.

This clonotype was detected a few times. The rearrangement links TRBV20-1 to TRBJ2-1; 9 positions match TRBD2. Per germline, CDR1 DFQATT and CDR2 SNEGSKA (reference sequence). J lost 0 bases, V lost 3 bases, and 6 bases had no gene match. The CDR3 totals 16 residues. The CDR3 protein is CSARTPGLASYNEQFF. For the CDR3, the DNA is TGCAGTGCTAGGACACCGGGACTAGCCTCCTACAATGAGCAGTTCTTC.

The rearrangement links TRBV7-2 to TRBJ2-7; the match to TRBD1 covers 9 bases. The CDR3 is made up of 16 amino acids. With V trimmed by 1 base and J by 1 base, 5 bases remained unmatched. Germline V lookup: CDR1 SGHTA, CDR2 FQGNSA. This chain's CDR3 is CASSLGTGTGSYEQYF. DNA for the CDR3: TGTGCCAGCAGCTTAGGGACCGGGACAGGGTCCTACGAGCAGTACTTC.

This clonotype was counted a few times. The CDR3 DNA reads as TGCAGTGCTAAACCCCGGACCCGAGGCCCCTACGAGCAGTACTTC. This gives the protein CSAKPRTRGPYEQYF. The chain uses TRBV20-1 and TRBJ2-7; no clear D gene. This CDR3 has 15 residues. V lost 4 bases to trimming and J lost 2 bases, with 18 bases between them. CDR1 and CDR2 from the germline V gene are DFQATT and SNEGSKA (reference sequence).

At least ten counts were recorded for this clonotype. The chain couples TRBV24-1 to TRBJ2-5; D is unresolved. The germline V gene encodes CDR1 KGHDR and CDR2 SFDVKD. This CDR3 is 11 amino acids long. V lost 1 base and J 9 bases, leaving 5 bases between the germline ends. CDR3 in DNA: TGTGCCACCAGTGATTTCTTTGCCCAGTACTTC. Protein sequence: CATSDFFAQYF.

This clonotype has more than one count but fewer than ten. CDR3 amino acids: CASSLAAYEQYF. The CDR3 coding sequence is TGTGCCAGCAGTTTAGCTGCCTACGAGCAGTACTTC. V gene TRBV12-3 or TRBV12-4 combines with J gene TRBJ2-7; the D is unclear. The CDR3 extends over 12 amino acids. The V end lost 0 bases, the J end lost 2 bases, and 2 bases lay between the germline ends.

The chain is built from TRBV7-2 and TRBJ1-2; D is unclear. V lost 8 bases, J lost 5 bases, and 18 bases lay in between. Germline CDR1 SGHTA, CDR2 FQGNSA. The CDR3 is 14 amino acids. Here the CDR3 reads CASSAEGYYYGYTF. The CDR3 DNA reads TGTGCCAGCTCCGCAGAGGGCTATTATTATGGCTACACCTTC.